The following is a TCR beta chain sequence with its context. The source of the sample is a study of Graves' ophthalmopathy and Graves' hyperthyroidism. Germline V gives CDR1 LGHDT, CDR2 YNNKEL (reference sequence). CDR3 length equals 17 residues. Trimming took 2 bases from V and 5 from J, leaving 19 bases between them. Scientists amplified the TCR beta CDR3 regions from RNA transcripts. HTBI-primed first-round RT-PCR preceded second-round multiplex PCR. TCRdb reprocessed the multiplex PCR reads with MiXCR, giving one entry per CDR3 protein. The sample holds around 340,000 distinct CDR3 sequences, 15% to 20% seen once.

The rearrangement links TRBV3-1 to TRBJ1-5; maybe TRBD1 (6 bases). The specimen sequenced was peripheral blood. This receptor was taken from an adult man with Graves' ophthalmopathy. CDR3 nucleotide sequence: TGTGCCAGCAGCCAAACCCTTGTGGGTACAGGGTATCAGCCCCAGCATTTT. Its translation is CASSQTLVGTGYQPQHF.